The 29 T cell receptor beta chains given below trace back to one sample, sequenced in a study of blood T cell repertoires in COVID-19 (dated by TCRdb to about 2020). The method was the immunoSEQ multiplex PCR assay. TCRdb retrieved this table from immuneACCESS and kept in-frame rearrangements only. Not all clones are present; in checked studies, unresolved V genes account for under half, and no reason is known for the remainder. For this sample there are tens of thousands of clones; about 77% appear just once. The top ten constitute 20% to 25% of the sample. Sequenced: peripheral blood. These receptors were taken from an elderly man with active or convalescent COVID-19.

The chain's CDR3 is CASSRLPPGQLNTGELFF. As DNA, the CDR3 is TGTGCCAGCAGCAGACTTCCCCCGGGTCAACTAAACACCGGGGAGCTGTTTTTT. The rearrangement joins TRBV11-2 to TRBJ2-2; D uncertain. The CDR3 length is 18 residues. V shed 5 bases and J shed 2 bases, with 21 bases lying between them. Germline V CDR1 and CDR2: SGHAT, FQNNGV.

The chain employs TRBV29-1 and TRBJ2-5; the D gene is possibly TRBD1 (5 bases). The CDR3 is made up of 15 amino acids. Germline lookup yields CDR1 SQVTM and CDR2 ANQGSEA. With 4 bases removed from V and 7 bases from J, the gap between germline ends came to 22 bases. CDR3 residues: CSVVQSEGLGVTQYF. CDR3 sequence (DNA): TGCAGCGTTGTACAGTCTGAAGGTCTAGGGGTGACCCAGTACTTC. Full variable domain (outside the CDR3, taken from reference TRBV29-1 and TRBJ2-5): SAVISQKPSRDICQRGTSLTIQCQVDSQVTMMFWYRQQPGQSLTLIATANQGSEATYESGFVIDKFPISRPNLTFSTLTVSNMSPEDSSIYLCSVVQSEGLGVTQYFGPGTRLLVL.

This rearrangement joins TRBV30 to TRBJ1-3; 10 bases fit TRBD1. The V gene's germline CDR1 is GTSNPN and CDR2 SVGIG (reference sequence). This CDR3 has 15 amino acids. J lost 7 bases, V lost 0 bases, and 6 bases had no gene match. Here the CDR3 DNA reads TGTGCCTGGAGTGTAGGGACAGGGGTAGTGAACACCATATATTTT. This gives the protein CAWSVGTGVVNTIYF.

V gene TRBV5-4 combines with J gene TRBJ1-2, with TRBD1 identical over 9 bases. Trimming took 4 bases from V and 5 from J; bases not matched to a gene: 6. The CDR3 is 14 amino acids. Germline assignment: CDR1 SGHNT and CDR2 YYREEE (reference sequence). This chain's CDR3 is CASSVTGQGYGYTF. The CDR3 DNA follows: TGTGCCAGCAGCGTGACGGGACAGGGTTATGGCTACACCTTC.

This clone occurred once. The chain uses TRBV5-1 and TRBJ2-7; D might be TRBD2 (6 bases). The CDR3 is 14 amino acids. The germline V gene has CDR1 SGHRS and CDR2 YFSETQ. Trimming left V 2 bases short and J 0 bases short, with 9 bases between. CDR3 protein: CASSLAGLSYEQYF. The CDR3 DNA reads TGCGCCAGCAGCTTAGCGGGCCTCTCCTACGAGCAGTACTTC. Combining the CDR3 with reference TRBV5-1 and TRBJ2-7 gives the whole variable domain KAGVTQTPRYLIKTRGQQVTLSCSPISGHRSVSWYQQTPGQGLQFLFEYFSETQRNKGNFPGRFSGRQFSNSRSEMNVSTLELGDSALYLCASSLAGLSYEQYFGPGTRLTVT.

This chain connects TRBV28 to TRBJ1-6; D is perhaps TRBD1 (6 bases). Germline V CDR1 and CDR2: MDHEN, SYDVKM. The CDR3 is made up of 13 amino acids. Trimming took off 5 bases at V and 7 bases at J, with 9 bases between the two ends. Written as DNA, the CDR3 is TGTGCCAGCAGTCCAGACAGGAATTCACCCCTCCACTTT. It encodes CASSPDRNSPLHF.

This clone was detected a few times. The gene calls are TRBV28 and TRBJ1-2; 7 nucleotides line up with TRBD1. CDR3 length equals 13 residues. V shed 4 bases, J shed 4 bases, and the junction held 3 bases outside the gene matches. Germline CDR1 is MDHEN and CDR2 is SYDVKM. CDR3: CASSWGQIYGYTF. Written as DNA, the CDR3 is TGTGCCAGCAGTTGGGGACAGATCTATGGCTACACCTTC.

This chain links TRBV27 with TRBJ1-2; no clear D gene. Germline CDR1 reads MNHEY; CDR2 reads SMNVEV (reference sequence). The ends were cut back, 6 bases at V and 0 bases at J, with 17 bases in the middle. The CDR3 has 16 amino acids. The CDR3 region has the DNA TGTGCCAGCAGCCGTTCGACAAGGCTAACTAACTATGGCTACACCTTC. Its translation is CASSRSTRLTNYGYTF.

This clone was seen a handful of times. The J gene is TRBJ1-5, the V gene TRBV21-1. TRBV21-1 is shown as a pseudogene. The CDR3 is 18 residues long. The CDR3 spells CASTPVRLRIYSNQPQHF. DNA for the CDR3: TGTGCCAGCACCCCGGTCCGATTGCGGATTTATAGCAATCAGCCCCAGCATTTT.

This chain uses TRBV5-5 with TRBJ1-1, with D possibly matching TRBD1 (5 bases). V lost 0 bases and J 4 bases, leaving 10 bases between the germline ends. This CDR3 has 14 amino acids. Germline V gene data show CDR1 as SGHKS and CDR2 as YYEKEE (reference sequence). The CDR3 region is CASSLGRVVTEAFF. CDR3 DNA sequence: TGTGCCAGCAGCTTGGGCAGGGTGGTCACTGAAGCTTTCTTT.

The chain links TRBV2 to TRBJ2-1; D is perhaps TRBD2 (5 bases). The V end lost 0 bases, the J end lost 6 bases, and 12 bases lay between the germline ends. The CDR3 is 15 amino acids. Germline assignment: CDR1 SNHLY and CDR2 FYNNEI. The CDR3 sequence: CASSEAGRVGNEQFF. The DNA for the CDR3 is TGTGCCAGCAGTGAAGCTGGGCGGGTCGGCAATGAGCAGTTCTTC.

The J gene is TRBJ2-5, the V gene TRBV29-1; perhaps TRBD2 as D (5 bases). Germline values: CDR1 SQVTM, CDR2 ANQGSEA. Trimming removed 2 bases at V and 3 bases at J, with 22 bases between. The CDR3 has 17 residues. CDR3 protein: CSVESGFGSHGEETQYF. In nucleotides, the CDR3 is TGCAGCGTTGAATCGGGGTTTGGGTCGCACGGAGAAGAGACCCAGTACTTC.

The chain links TRBV18 to TRBJ2-5; possibly TRBD1 for D (5 bases). The CDR3 length is 14 residues. Germline-derived CDR1 and CDR2 are KGHSH and LQKENI. V was shortened by 2 bases and J by 4 bases, with 11 bases between the two germline ends. CDR3 DNA: TGTGCCAGCTCACCAGTAACAGGTCGAGAGACCCAGTACTTC. It encodes CASSPVTGRETQYF.

The rearrangement uses TRBV5-1 and TRBJ2-5; the match to TRBD2 covers 7 bases. This CDR3 is built from 16 residues. Germline V lookup: CDR1 SGHRS, CDR2 YFSETQ. Unmatched junction bases numbered 9, after V lost 0 bases and J lost 4 bases. For the CDR3, the DNA is TGCGCCAGCAGCTTGGGGGTTAGCGGGCTGGTAGAGACCCAGTACTTC. Protein product: CASSLGVSGLVETQYF.

This clone was found a few times. The V call is TRBV7-6, the J call TRBJ2-1, with 15 bases lining up with TRBD2. Unmatched junction bases numbered 4, after V lost 5 bases and J lost 8 bases. The V gene's germline CDR1 is SGHVS and CDR2 FNYEAQ. The CDR3 length is 15 residues. DNA of the CDR3: TGTGCCAGCAGCCGAGGACTAGCGGGAGGGTATGAGCAGTTCTTC. It translates to CASSRGLAGGYEQFF. The full variable domain, its missing parts supplied by reference TRBV7-6 and TRBJ2-1, is GAGVSQSPRYKVTKRGQDVALRCDPISGHVSLYWYRQALGQGPEFLTYFNYEAQQDKSGLPNDRFSAERPEGSISTLTIQRTEQRDSAMYRCASSRGLAGGYEQFFGPGTRLTVL.

Here the CDR3 DNA reads TGTGCCAGCAGTTACTTTAGCGTCACAGATACGCAGTATTTT. It specifies CASSYFSVTDTQYF. The chain uses TRBV6-2 or TRBV6-3 and TRBJ2-3; tentative D call: TRBD2 (5 bases). Per germline, CDR1 MNHEY and CDR2 SVGEGT. Trimming took off 1 base at V and 2 bases at J, with 7 bases between the two ends. CDR3 size: 14 residues.

CDR3 DNA sequence: TGTGCCAGCAGCTTGTCCGGAGGGGTCCCAGATACGCAGTATTTT. Its translation is CASSLSGGVPDTQYF. The chain is built from TRBV5-4 and TRBJ2-3; the D gene is possibly TRBD2 (6 bases). With 1 base removed from V and 4 bases from J, the gap between germline ends came to 13 bases. Germline V gene data show CDR1 as SGHNT and CDR2 as YYREEE (reference sequence). This CDR3 region has 15 residues.

This clone was seen only a few times. V is TRBV30 and J is TRBJ2-1, with TRBD2 matching over 11 bases. The CDR3 loop spans 14 amino acids. CDR1 and CDR2 (germline): GTSNPN, SVGIG (reference sequence). Trimming removed 2 bases from V and 5 bases from J; junction bases left unmatched: 2. The CDR3 spells CAWSMGLADNEQFF. In nucleotides, the CDR3 is TGTGCCTGGAGTATGGGACTAGCGGACAATGAGCAGTTCTTC.

The chain has TRBV3-1 (or the pseudogene TRBV3-2) and TRBJ2-7, with 7 positions matching TRBD2. CDR3 size: 14 residues. Looked up from germline, CDR1 is LGHDT and CDR2 is YNNKEL (reference sequence). J was trimmed by 5 bases and V by 1 base; bases with no gene match: 5. The CDR3 nucleotides read TGTGCCAGCAGCCAAGGCGGGAGTGGGAACGAGCAGTACTTC. It specifies CASSQGGSGNEQYF.

In this sample, this clone turned up a few times. The chain joins TRBV7-2 to TRBJ2-7, with 9 bases that match TRBD2. From germline, CDR1 is SGHTA and CDR2 FQGNSA. This CDR3 contains 12 residues. With 4 bases clipped from V and 13 bases from J, the junction kept 8 bases outside the gene matches. CDR3 region: CASSSSGTRSYF. The CDR3 coding sequence is TGTGCCAGCAGCTCTAGCGGGACTAGGTCCTACTTC. The variable domain in full, with the rest retrieved from reference TRBV7-2 and TRBJ2-7, is GAGVSQSPSNKVTEKGKDVELRCDPISGHTALYWYRQSLGQGLEFLIYFQGNSAPDKSGLPSDRFSAERTGGSVSTLTIQRTQQEDSAVYLCASSSSGTRSYFGPGTRLTVT.

The rearrangement links TRBV7-3 to TRBJ2-1; 8 bases map to TRBD2. Germline lookup yields CDR1 SGHTA and CDR2 FQGTGA. The CDR3 loop spans 14 amino acids. V was clipped by 3 bases and J by 6 bases; unmatched bases: 4. Here the CDR3 reads CASSLGLDPNEQFF. The CDR3 coding sequence is TGTGCCAGCAGCTTGGGACTAGATCCCAATGAGCAGTTCTTC.

The CDR3 spells CAYGTGVHGYTF. The CDR3 DNA follows: TGTGCCTACGGGACAGGGGTTCATGGCTACACCTTC. This rearrangement joins TRBV28 to TRBJ1-2, with 10 bases that match TRBD1. With V trimmed by 11 bases and J by 6 bases, 6 bases remained unmatched. Looked up from germline, CDR1 is MDHEN and CDR2 is SYDVKM. The CDR3 has 12 amino acids.

The chain joins TRBV11-3 to TRBJ2-1, with a tentative D call TRBD1 (6 bases). This CDR3 has 13 amino acids. The V gene lost 5 bases and the J gene lost 9 bases, with 14 bases spanning the gap. Germline V gives CDR1 SGHNT, CDR2 YENEEA. Here the CDR3 DNA reads TGTGCCAGCAGCAATCAGGGGTCAGGTGAGCAGTTCTTC. Translation: CASSNQGSGEQFF. The entire variable domain, with the rest obtained from reference TRBV11-3 and TRBJ2-1, is as follows: EAGVVQSPRYKIIEKKQPVAFWCNPISGHNTLYWYLQNLGQGPELLIRYENEEAVDDSQLPKDRFSAERLKGVDSTLKIQPAELGDSAVYLCASSNQGSGEQFFGPGTRLTVL.

This CDR3 reads CSVDGCRDCETQYF. CDR3 DNA sequence: TGCAGCGTTGATGGATGTCGGGATTGTGAGACCCAGTACTTC. The chain couples TRBV29-1 to TRBJ2-5; D is possibly TRBD2 (5 bases). The CDR3 contains 14 residues. CDR1 is SQVTM and CDR2 is ANQGSEA in the germline V gene. V was trimmed by 3 bases and J by 5 bases, leaving 16 bases between them.

The chain is built from TRBV19 and TRBJ2-3; TRBD1 matches at 7 bases. The CDR3 contains 17 residues. V was pared by 5 bases and J by 2 bases, with 13 bases of the junction left unmatched. Germline V CDR1 and CDR2: LNHDA, SQIVND (reference sequence). In DNA form, the CDR3 reads TGTGCCAGTAGTCGAGTATCCGGGACAGACTTCACAGATACGCAGTATTTT. Residues: CASSRVSGTDFTDTQYF.

The chain employs TRBV18 and TRBJ2-7; TRBD2 agrees at 9 bases. This CDR3 region has 15 residues. After removal of 4 bases from V and 2 bases from J, the junction contained 6 bases not matched to a gene. From germline, CDR1 is KGHSH and CDR2 LQKENI. CDR3 DNA: TGTGCCAGCTCACTGGGGACTAGCCGAACCTACGAGCAGTACTTC. It is translated as CASSLGTSRTYEQYF.

The V call is TRBV14, the J call TRBJ1-2; 7 bases are a match to TRBD1. Germline CDR1 reads SGHDN; CDR2 reads FVKESK. The CDR3 length is 15 residues. With 4 bases clipped from V and 4 bases from J, the junction kept 9 bases outside the gene matches. CDR3 residues: CASSLRQGGIYGYTF. CDR3 sequence (DNA): TGTGCCAGCAGCCTACGACAGGGTGGTATCTATGGCTACACCTTC.

This chain connects TRBV10-3 to TRBJ2-5; 10 nucleotides agree with TRBD1. Germline V CDR1 and CDR2: ENHRY, SYGVKD. Unmatched junction bases numbered 8, after V lost 6 bases and J lost 4 bases. The CDR3 runs 15 residues. CDR3 sequence reads: CAISQGQGMGETQYF. Written as DNA, the CDR3 is TGTGCCATCAGCCAGGGACAGGGGATGGGAGAGACCCAGTACTTC.

This chain links TRBV19 with TRBJ2-3, with D possibly TRBD1 on 6 matching bases. This CDR3 spans 12 amino acids. CDR1 and CDR2 from the germline V gene are LNHDA and SQIVND (reference sequence). Between the trimmed V and J ends, which lost 7 bases and 6 bases, there was a span of 11 bases. The CDR3 DNA reads TGTGCCAGTATCCAGGGGCCGGATACGCAGTATTTT. Protein: CASIQGPDTQYF.